This TCR beta chain emerged from a study of post-analysis software for immune sequencing data. Findings and limits, study-wide: About five TRBV segments, including TRBV5-6, TRBV5-1 and TRBV20-1, were more frequent in patients than controls. The normalized Chao1 diversity of multiple sclerosis patients was significantly lower than that of controls.

This clonotype appeared a few times. Antigen: not known. The CDR3 sequence is 12 residues long. Trimming pared 0 bases from V and 11 bases from J, leaving 10 bases between. Germline CDR1 and CDR2: LNHNV and YYDKDF (reference sequence). Libraries were made from TCR beta cDNA, and they carried unique molecular identifiers. TCRdb re-analysed the PCR reads in MiXCR, keeping a single row per CDR3 protein. Here the sample spans about 540,000 distinct CDR3 sequences, under 40% being singletons. Sequencing used blood. The V and J genes are TRBV15 and TRBJ1-2; D gene ambiguous. The clonotype was recovered from a girl aged 2 to 17 with multiple sclerosis. CDR3 bases: TGTGCCACCAGCAGAGATCGGGCGGGATACACCTTC. The encoded protein is CATSRDRAGYTF.